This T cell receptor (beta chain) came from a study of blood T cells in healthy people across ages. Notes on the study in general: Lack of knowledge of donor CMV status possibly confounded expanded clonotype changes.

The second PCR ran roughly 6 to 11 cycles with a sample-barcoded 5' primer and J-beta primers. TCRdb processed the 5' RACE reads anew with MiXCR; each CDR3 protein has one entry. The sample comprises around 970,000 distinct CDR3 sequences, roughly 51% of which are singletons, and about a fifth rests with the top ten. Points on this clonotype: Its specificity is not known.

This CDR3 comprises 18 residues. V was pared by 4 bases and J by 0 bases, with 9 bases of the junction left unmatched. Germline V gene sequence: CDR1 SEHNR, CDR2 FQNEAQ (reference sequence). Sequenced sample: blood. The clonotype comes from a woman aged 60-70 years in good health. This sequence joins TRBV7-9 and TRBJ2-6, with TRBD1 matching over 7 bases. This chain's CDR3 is CASSSYGQAFSGANVLTF. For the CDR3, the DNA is TGTGCCAGCAGCTCCTATGGACAGGCATTCTCTGGGGCCAACGTCCTGACTTTC.